The 8 T cell receptor beta chains given below trace back to one sample, sequenced in a study of cytomegalovirus exposure and HLA in healthy donors. The PCR had 60 Vbeta and 13 Jbeta primers. The method was immunoSEQ multiplex PCR; TCRdb's version includes in-frame clones alone and lacks a portion of them. The sample carries about 190,000 clones, around 80% recorded once. The sample was PBMCs. The receptor set was obtained from a woman aged 25 to 39 in good health and CMV-seronegative.

The rearrangement links TRBV30 to TRBJ2-7; 8 bases align to TRBD2. The J segment lost 0 bases and the V segment lost 2 bases, leaving 3 bases of the junction unmatched. CDR3 length: 14 amino acids. CDR1 and CDR2 (germline): GTSNPN, SVGIG (reference sequence). As DNA, the CDR3 is TGTGCCTGGAGTCCGGGAGGGTTCTCCTACGAGCAGTACTTC. It encodes CAWSPGGFSYEQYF.

The rearrangement uses TRBV2 and TRBJ2-7, with D unresolved. The CDR3 spans 12 residues. Trimming shortened V by 8 bases and J by 5 bases, and 13 bases separated the two germline ends. In germline, CDR1 is SNHLY, CDR2 FYNNEI. The CDR3 region is CASVVNQDEQYF. DNA of the CDR3: TGTGCCAGCGTCGTCAACCAGGACGAGCAGTACTTC.

The rearrangement uses TRBV12-5 and TRBJ1-1, with 9 positions matching TRBD1. The length of the CDR3 is 15 residues. From germline, CDR1 is LGHNT and CDR2 FRNRAP. The J segment lost 0 bases and the V segment lost 5 bases, leaving 4 bases of the junction unmatched. CDR3 DNA: TGTGCTAGTGGTGACGGGACAGGGATGAACACTGAAGCTTTCTTT. Residues: CASGDGTGMNTEAFF.

The V call is TRBV19, the J call TRBJ1-5; 7 bases match TRBD1. The germline V gene has CDR1 LNHDA and CDR2 SQIVND (reference sequence). This CDR3 has 13 residues. Trimming removed 3 bases from V and 6 bases from J; junction bases left unmatched: 2. The CDR3 loop is CASSIQGGQPQHF. As DNA, the CDR3 is TGTGCCAGTAGTATCCAGGGGGGTCAGCCCCAGCATTTT.

This chain joins TRBV4-3 and TRBJ1-2, with D maybe TRBD1 (6 bases). This CDR3 comprises 15 residues. The germline V gene encodes CDR1 LGHNA and CDR2 YSLEER. The ends were cut back, 3 bases at V and 8 bases at J, with 19 bases in the middle. CDR3 bases: TGCGCCAGCAGCCAGGACCCAGGGGTCGGAAACGGCTACACCTTC. Translation gives CASSQDPGVGNGYTF.

The rearrangement links TRBV10-1 to TRBJ2-2; TRBD1 aligns across 9 bases. Germline V gene lookup returns CDR1 WNHNN and CDR2 SYGVQD (reference sequence). V lost 6 bases, J lost 4 bases, and 9 bases stayed unmatched. The CDR3 covers 16 residues. The CDR3 sequence is CASRVRDRGFTGELFF. CDR3 coding DNA: TGCGCCAGCAGGGTGAGAGACAGGGGGTTCACCGGGGAGCTGTTTTTT.

This clone was observed a few times. This chain connects TRBV5-6 to TRBJ2-6; D unresolved. The length of the CDR3 is 13 residues. CDR1 is SGHDT and CDR2 is YYEEEE in the germline V gene. Trimming took off 1 base at V and 3 bases at J, with 2 bases between the two ends. The CDR3 sequence: CASSLLGANVLTF. The CDR3 bases are TGTGCCAGCAGCTTGCTTGGGGCCAACGTCCTGACTTTC.

The V and J genes are TRBV18 and TRBJ2-1, with D perhaps matching TRBD2 (7 bases). Trimming took off 2 bases at V and 8 bases at J, with 16 bases between the two ends. The CDR3 runs to 15 residues. Germline V gene data show CDR1 as KGHSH and CDR2 as LQKENI. CDR3 residues: CASSPLGGHGDEQFF. The CDR3 coding sequence is TGTGCCAGCTCACCATTGGGGGGGCATGGGGATGAGCAGTTCTTC.